The rows below give T cell receptor beta chains drawn from one sample of a study of T cells in Graves' hyperthyroidism and ophthalmopathy. One entry per CDR3 protein, called by TCRdb with MiXCR from the multiplex PCR reads. The table shows some 770,000 distinct CDR3 sequences, with around 17% occurring only once. Sequenced input: blood. Every receptor here comes from a young man with Graves' hyperthyroidism. CDR3s include the opening cysteine and the closing phenylalanine or tryptophan. Fields, in order: J gene, CDR3 length, clone size, V gene, D gene, CDR3 DNA, CDR3 protein. D genes are given only for firm matches. Clone size is shown for a subset of rows, as once, few, many or a class of expanded clone.

TRBJ2-2	15	NA	TRBV5-1	NA	TGCGCCAGCAGCTTGAGGCAGACGAACACCGGGGAGCTGTTTTTT	CASSLRQTNTGELFF
TRBJ2-5	13	many	TRBV28	NA	TGTGCCAGCTCTCCCCTACGGCGAGAGACCCAGTACTTC	CASSPLRRETQYF
TRBJ2-6	16	NA	TRBV18	TRBD2	TGTGCCAGCTCACCGGCGGGAGCATCTGGGGCCAACGTCCTGACTTTC	CASSPAGASGANVLTF
TRBJ1-2	14	many	TRBV12-3/TRBV12-4	NA	TGTGCCAGCAGTCCTGTGGACGGACCTTATGGCTACACCTTC	CASSPVDGPYGYTF
TRBJ2-7	12	many	TRBV29-1	NA	TGCAGCGTTGGAAGGGGCTCCTACGAGCAGTACTTC	CSVGRGSYEQYF
TRBJ2-1	15	many	TRBV28	TRBD1	TGTGCCAGCAGTTTACACAGGGGGGTCGTCAATGAGCAGTTCTTC	CASSLHRGVVNEQFF
TRBJ2-7	14	many	TRBV12-3/TRBV12-4	NA	TGTGCCAGCAGTTCACAAATTGGGGCCTACGAGCAGTACTTC	CASSSQIGAYEQYF
TRBJ2-1	16	few	TRBV20-1	TRBD2	TGCAGTGCCACCTCTTCAAGGGAGGGGTACTACAATGAGCAGTTCTTC	CSATSSREGYYNEQFF
TRBJ1-5	13	many	TRBV6-2/TRBV6-3	TRBD1	TGTGCCAGTGGGACAGTCTCCAATCAGCCCCAGCATTTT	CASGTVSNQPQHF
TRBJ2-3	13	NA	TRBV30	NA	TGTGCCTGGGACCCGGGAAGGAAGGATACGCAGTATTTT	CAWDPGRKDTQYF
TRBJ1-5	12	NA	TRBV28	NA	TGTGCCAGCAGAGCTCCGGGGCAGCCCCAGCATTTT	CASRAPGQPQHF
TRBJ2-2	17	NA	TRBV6-5	NA	TGTGCCAGCAGTTACTCGACCGATGCGAGTGACACCGGGGAGCTGTTTTTT	CASSYSTDASDTGELFF
TRBJ2-5	16	many	TRBV7-8	TRBD1	TGTGCCAGCAGCGTAAGCCCGGGACAGGGTTTGGAGACCCAGTACTTC	CASSVSPGQGLETQYF
TRBJ2-1	14	many	TRBV28	TRBD1	TGTGCCAGCAGTTTAGGTGGACAGGGTGATGAGCAGTTCTTC	CASSLGGQGDEQFF
TRBJ2-7	12	NA	TRBV29-1	NA	TGCAGCGTTGAGGGCAGGGCCTACGAGCAGTACTTC	CSVEGRAYEQYF
TRBJ2-5	17	many	TRBV6-1	TRBD2	TGTGCCAGCACTCCCACGGGCGGGGGAGGGCAGAGAGAGACCCAGTACTTC	CASTPTGGGGQRETQYF
TRBJ2-5	14	NA	TRBV5-6	NA	TGTGCCAGCAGACGGACACAACTCCAAGAGACCCAGTACTTC	CASRRTQLQETQYF
TRBJ2-7	12	NA	TRBV4-1	NA	TGCGCCAGCAGCACCCCGGAGGGCGAGCAGTACTTC	CASSTPEGEQYF
TRBJ2-7	16	many	TRBV28	TRBD2	TGTGCCAGCAGTTTATATGCTAGCGGGATTTGGTACGAGCAGTACTTC	CASSLYASGIWYEQYF
TRBJ2-1	17	few	TRBV7-9	NA	TGTGCCAGCAGCTTAGCCGGGGTCCACGGTTCCTACAATGAGCAGTTCTTC	CASSLAGVHGSYNEQFF
TRBJ2-5	18	many	TRBV12-3/TRBV12-4	TRBD2	TGTGCCAGCAGTCCGACTAGCGGGGGGAGATTCCCCCAAGAGACCCAGTACTTC	CASSPTSGGRFPQETQYF
TRBJ2-7	13	many	TRBV6-1	NA	TGTGCCAGCAGTGAAGGGGCACCCTACGAGCAGTACTTC	CASSEGAPYEQYF
TRBJ2-7	15	few	TRBV5-6	TRBD2	TGTGCCAGCAGCCCTTCCTGGACTAGCGGGAGCGAGCAGTACTTC	CASSPSWTSGSEQYF
TRBJ1-1	11	NA	TRBV19	NA	TGTGCCAGTAGTATATGGGGAGAAGCTTTCTTT	CASSIWGEAFF
TRBJ2-7	12	many	TRBV30	NA	TGTGCCTGGAGTCCTTCTTGGGACGAGCAGTACTTC	CAWSPSWDEQYF
TRBJ2-5	14	NA	TRBV18	NA	TGTGCCAGCTCACCACCGGTAACCCTAGAGACCCAGTACTTC	CASSPPVTLETQYF
TRBJ2-5	14	many	TRBV7-9	NA	TGTGCCAGCAGCTTATTGGCTTACCAAGAGACCCAGTACTTC	CASSLLAYQETQYF
TRBJ2-1	15	many	TRBV28	NA	TGTGCCAGCAGTTCGGACTACCCGAGGGATGTTGAGCAGTTCTTC	CASSSDYPRDVEQFF
TRBJ1-3	16	few	TRBV19	TRBD1	TGTGCCAGTAGTATAGAGGGACAGCACTCTGGAAACACCATATATTTT	CASSIEGQHSGNTIYF
TRBJ2-7	14	NA	TRBV14	NA	TGTGCCAGCAGCCAAGATCTCAGGTTTTACGAGCAGTACTTC	CASSQDLRFYEQYF
TRBJ2-7	14	NA	TRBV7-9	TRBD1	TGTGCCAGCAACACCCGGGACAGGATGTACGAGCAGTACTTC	CASNTRDRMYEQYF
TRBJ2-7	14	many	TRBV20-1	TRBD2	TGCAGTGCAGTCTCCGCGACTAGCACCTACGAGCAGTACTTC	CSAVSATSTYEQYF
TRBJ1-5	16	few	TRBV10-3	TRBD1	TGTGCCATCAGTGAGTCGAATAGTAGGGGGCATCAGCCCCAGCATTTT	CAISESNSRGHQPQHF
TRBJ2-3	14	many	TRBV3-1	NA	TGTGCCAGCAGCCAACAGACTAGCACAGATACGCAGTATTTT	CASSQQTSTDTQYF
TRBJ1-2	18	NA	TRBV20-1	NA	TGCAGTGCTAGAATTCTACCAGGGAAGAGCAGGGACGGCTATGGCTACACCTTC	CSARILPGKSRDGYGYTF
TRBJ2-3	16	few	TRBV20-1	NA	TGCAGTGCTACCCTCTTAGCGAGTGCTAGCACAGATACGCAGTATTTT	CSATLLASASTDTQYF
TRBJ2-7	19	NA	TRBV10-3	TRBD2	TGTGCCACCCGTGTTAAAATAATACTAGCGGGAGAGCGAGCCTACGAGCAGTACTTC	CATRVKIILAGERAYEQYF
TRBJ1-5	14	NA	TRBV12-5	TRBD1	TGTGCTAGTGGCCGGGACAGGGTCAATCAGCCCCAGCATTTT	CASGRDRVNQPQHF
TRBJ1-2	15	many	TRBV7-3	TRBD1	TGTGCCAGCAGCCCCTTCGTCGACAGGGTCGGCGGCTACACCTTC	CASSPFVDRVGGYTF
TRBJ1-1	13	many	TRBV29-1	TRBD1	TGCAGCGTCCCTGGGACAGGGAACACTGAAGCTTTCTTT	CSVPGTGNTEAFF
TRBJ2-7	17	NA	TRBV19	NA	TGTGCCAGTAGTATAGAGTTTAGGAGGACGGGGGTCTACGAGCAGTACTTC	CASSIEFRRTGVYEQYF
TRBJ2-2	13	few	TRBV6-1	NA	TGTGCCAGTCGGGCGGGACTCACCGGGGAGCTGTTTTTT	CASRAGLTGELFF
TRBJ2-5	16	many	TRBV5-8	NA	TGTGCCAGCAGCTTAGGGCGTTTACAGGCGGGGGAGACCCAGTACTTC	CASSLGRLQAGETQYF
TRBJ2-1	15	many	TRBV7-2	TRBD2	TGTGCCAGCAGCTTAGGGGCGGGAGGGCCGAATGAGCAGTTCTTC	CASSLGAGGPNEQFF
TRBJ2-7	16	many	TRBV7-2	NA	TGTGCCAGCAGCTTTAAGGGGTACAGGGCGGACTACGAGCAGTACTTC	CASSFKGYRADYEQYF
TRBJ1-5	15	many	TRBV6-1	NA	TGTGCCAGCAGTTCCCTGGCGGGTGTACATCAGCCCCAGCATTTT	CASSSLAGVHQPQHF
TRBJ1-5	14	few	TRBV18	NA	TGTGCCAGCTCACCAGGGGGGCTGAACCAGCCCCAGCATTTT	CASSPGGLNQPQHF
TRBJ1-5	12	NA	TRBV28	NA	TGTGCCAGCAAGGAAAGGGGCGAGGCCCAGCATTTT	CASKERGEAQHF
TRBJ1-1	15	NA	TRBV7-9	TRBD1	TGTGCCAGCAGCTTAGCGCGCACAGGGGGCTCTGAAGCTTTCTTT	CASSLARTGGSEAFF
TRBJ1-1	13	few	TRBV19	NA	TGTGCCAGTAGTTATAAGAAAAACACTGAAGCTTTCTTT	CASSYKKNTEAFF
TRBJ1-1	12	few	TRBV28	NA	TGTGCCATCGAGGACAGGAACACTGAAGCTTTCTTT	CAIEDRNTEAFF
TRBJ2-5	16	NA	TRBV10-3	NA	TGTGCCATCAGTGAGTCAGGCGGGACCCCGAGAGAGACCCAGTACTTC	CAISESGGTPRETQYF
TRBJ2-1	14	NA	TRBV12-3/TRBV12-4	NA	TGTGCCAGCATCCCACAGTGGGGTAGCAATGAGCAGTTCTTC	CASIPQWGSNEQFF
TRBJ2-7	15	NA	TRBV6-5	NA	TGTGCCAGCAGTTACTCGAAGGCAGGGGTTGGCGAGCAGTACTTC	CASSYSKAGVGEQYF
TRBJ2-1	14	many	TRBV6-2/TRBV6-3	NA	TGTGCCAGCAGTTACAGGGGAGACAGCAATGAGCAGTTCTTC	CASSYRGDSNEQFF